This T cell receptor beta chain is drawn from a study of T cell responses to AZD1222 COVID-19 vaccine. This clone showed up just once. Method: immunoSEQ multiplex PCR; TCRdb's copy keeps in-frame clones and lacks some. The repertoire has about 120,000 clones, around 90% of them found once; the top ten carry around 8.6%. Per the germline V gene, CDR1 is SGHTA and CDR2 is FQGNSA. The length of the CDR3 is 16 residues. Trimming took off 0 bases at V and 4 bases at J, with 15 bases between the two ends. This receptor was identified in an adult in good health. J is TRBJ1-2 and V is TRBV7-2, with D hard to call. Source: peripheral blood, taken on day 0 of AZD1222 vaccination. The CDR3 is CASSLARRSQSYGYTF. The CDR3, as DNA: TGTGCCAGCAGCTTAGCCCGACGATCACAGTCCTATGGCTACACCTTC.